The rows below give T cell receptor beta chains drawn from one sample of a study of response to subunit inactivated influenza vaccine. TCRdb re-analysed the RT-PCR reads in MiXCR, keeping a single row per CDR3 protein. The table has around 300,000 distinct CDR3 sequences, approximately 20% seen once. Material: PBMCs from blood, obtained less than 22 months after vaccination. Receptor source: a man between 50 and 69 years old who received an inactivated influenza vaccine. Both conserved end residues are part of each CDR3. The D gene is left open where the match is weak. Only some rows state a clone size, as once, few, many or a class for expanded clones.

v_gene: TRBV7-9
j_gene: TRBJ1-2
abundance: few
d_gene: .
CDR3aa: CASSYQIDRPPINGYTF

v_gene: TRBV28
j_gene: TRBJ1-2
abundance: few
d_gene: .
CDR3aa: CASGGHYGYTF

v_gene: TRBV11-2
j_gene: TRBJ1-5
abundance: few
d_gene: TRBD1
CDR3aa: CASSRPGTVVYSNQPQHF

v_gene: TRBV7-9
j_gene: TRBJ2-2
abundance: .
d_gene: .
CDR3aa: CASSLGGRNTGELFF

v_gene: TRBV12-3/TRBV12-4
j_gene: TRBJ1-5
abundance: few
d_gene: .
CDR3aa: CASRGQPQHF

v_gene: TRBV12-3/TRBV12-4
j_gene: TRBJ1-6
abundance: few
d_gene: .
CDR3aa: CASSFRSYNSPLHF

v_gene: TRBV7-2
j_gene: TRBJ2-1
abundance: few
d_gene: TRBD2
CDR3aa: CASSSLAGEVEQFF

v_gene: TRBV5-6
j_gene: TRBJ2-7
abundance: .
d_gene: TRBD1
CDR3aa: CASSLVFRDRSYEQYF

v_gene: TRBV12-3/TRBV12-4
j_gene: TRBJ1-2
abundance: .
d_gene: TRBD1
CDR3aa: CASSSTGGGGYGYTF

v_gene: TRBV5-1
j_gene: TRBJ2-3
abundance: many
d_gene: .
CDR3aa: CASSLSDTQYF

v_gene: TRBV20-1
j_gene: TRBJ1-1
abundance: few
d_gene: .
CDR3aa: CSARQGSMNTEAFF

v_gene: TRBV4-3
j_gene: TRBJ2-2
abundance: .
d_gene: TRBD2
CDR3aa: CASSQEVPLTGGPSTGELFF

v_gene: TRBV7-2
j_gene: TRBJ2-3
abundance: .
d_gene: .
CDR3aa: CASRPASATQYF

v_gene: TRBV6-2/TRBV6-3
j_gene: TRBJ1-1
abundance: many
d_gene: .
CDR3aa: CASTPGRDRNTEAFF

v_gene: TRBV15
j_gene: TRBJ1-3
abundance: few
d_gene: .
CDR3aa: CATSRDGRHGNTIYF